This TCR beta chain was captured by sequencing in a study of CD8 T cells in ankylosing spondylitis. From the 5' RACE reads, TCRdb called clonotypes with MiXCR, one entry per CDR3 protein. The sample includes 200,000 to 300,000 distinct CDR3 sequences, 8.6% of them seen just once. This clonotype was recorded at least ten times. The germline gives CDR1 GTSNPN, CDR2 SVGIG (reference sequence). The CDR3 covers 12 residues. Deletions cut 5 bases from V and 7 bases from J, with 14 bases between. The chain is built from TRBV30 and TRBJ1-2, with TRBD1 as a possible D gene (6 bases). The source of this sequence is a male donor with ankylosing spondylitis or in good health (not recorded which). Sample: blood, either unsorted or a sorted T cell fraction (not recorded which). DNA of the CDR3: TGTGCCTGGCAGGGGAGAAGTGGTGGCTACACCTTC. As protein: CAWQGRSGGYTF.